These 9 T cell receptor beta chains share one sample of origin, sequenced in a study of Graves' ophthalmopathy and Graves' hyperthyroidism. Amplification of the TCR beta CDR3 regions used RNA transcripts (as template). After a first-round RT-PCR with HTBI primers, a second-round multiplex PCR was run. One entry per CDR3 protein results from TCRdb running MiXCR on the multiplex PCR reads. Among roughly 350,000 distinct CDR3 sequences listed, 17% were seen once. The sequenced sample was peripheral blood. These receptors were obtained from an adult woman with stable Graves' hyperthyroidism.

This clonotype was seen a few times. Given a much more abundant clone one base away, this may be a read error. The rearrangement uses TRBV24-1 and TRBJ2-5; TRBD1 agrees at 8 bases. The CDR3 contains 16 residues. Germline CDR1 is KGHDR and CDR2 is SFDVKD. The CDR3 coding sequence is TGTGCCACCAGTGACAGTCCAGGGGGCGTAGAAGAGACCAAGTACTTC. It is translated as CATSDSPGGVEETKYF.

This clonotype has ten or more counts. The chain couples TRBV28 to TRBJ2-4, with D perhaps matching TRBD1 or TRBD2 (5 bases each). Trimming removed 1 base from V and 6 bases from J, with 19 bases in between. The germline gives CDR1 MDHEN, CDR2 SYDVKM. The CDR3 totals 17 residues. The CDR3 bases are TGTGCCAGCAGTTTATACCTGGTACGGGACGGTTCAAACATTCAGTACTTC. Protein sequence: CASSLYLVRDGSNIQYF. Drawing the rest from reference TRBV28 and TRBJ2-4, the complete variable domain is DVKVTQSSRYLVKRTGEKVFLECVQDMDHENMFWYRQDPGLGLRLIYFSYDVKMKEKGDIPEGYSVSREKKERFSLILESASTNQTSMYLCASSLYLVRDGSNIQYFGAGTRLSVL.

This clonotype has a count of ten or more. This clone may be a read error of a much larger clone one base away. This sequence joins TRBV27 and TRBJ1-5; TRBD1 aligns across 10 bases. The length of the CDR3 is 13 residues. Germline assignment: CDR1 MNHEY and CDR2 SMNVEV (reference sequence). Germline trimming cut 4 bases from V and 7 bases from J; bases unmatched to any gene: 1. For the CDR3, the DNA is TGTGCCAGCAGTTGGACAGGGGGACAGCCCCAGCATTTT. It codes for CASSWTGGQPQHF.

This clonotype occurred many times. This chain joins TRBV20-1 and TRBJ1-1, with 7 bases lining up with TRBD1. With 5 bases clipped from V and 7 bases from J, the junction kept 10 bases outside the gene matches. CDR3 length: 13 amino acids. Germline lookup yields CDR1 DFQATT and CDR2 SNEGSKA (reference sequence). CDR3 in amino acids: CSAANEQGLEAFF. The CDR3 DNA reads as TGCAGTGCTGCCAACGAACAGGGGCTTGAAGCTTTCTTT.

This clonotype was recorded many times. This chain connects TRBV28 to TRBJ2-5, with 11 bases aligning to TRBD2. Germline-derived CDR1 and CDR2 are MDHEN and SYDVKM. Trimming took 6 bases from V and 5 from J; bases not matched to a gene: 8. The CDR3 contains 15 residues. Written as DNA, the CDR3 is TGTGCCAGCAGCGCCCTAGCGGGAGGTGTGGAGACCCAGTACTTC. Residues: CASSALAGGVETQYF.

This clonotype has at least ten counts. J is TRBJ1-5 and V is TRBV30, with D hard to call. V was clipped by 2 bases and J by 1 base, with 3 bases between them. The CDR3 extends over 12 amino acids. The germline V gene has CDR1 GTSNPN and CDR2 SVGIG (reference sequence). The chain's CDR3 is CAWSTSNQPQHF. CDR3 coding DNA: TGTGCCTGGAGTACGAGCAATCAGCCCCAGCATTTT.

This clonotype was seen repeatedly, ten times or more. This sequence joins TRBV27 and TRBJ1-3, with D possibly matching TRBD1 (6 bases). The V end was cut by 0 bases, the J end by 0 bases, with 12 bases between. The CDR3 totals 17 residues. Looked up from germline, CDR1 is MNHEY and CDR2 is SMNVEV (reference sequence). The CDR3 DNA reads TGTGCCAGCAGTTTATCGGCAGGGGCCGCCTCTGGAAACACCATATATTTT. This encodes CASSLSAGAASGNTIYF.

The sample holds many counts of this clonotype. A much larger clonotype is one base distant, so this may be a read error. The V call is TRBV6-2 or TRBV6-3, the J call TRBJ1-1; D not resolved. Germline V lookup: CDR1 MNHEY, CDR2 SVGEGT. The CDR3 is made up of 13 amino acids. CDR3 sequence reads: CASSYIRSTEASF. DNA for the CDR3: TGTGCCAGCAGTTATATCAGGTCGACTGAAGCTTCCTTT.

This clonotype has at least ten counts. J is TRBJ1-2 and V is TRBV28, with 9 bases matching TRBD1. The CDR3 has 15 residues. Germline CDR1 is MDHEN and CDR2 is SYDVKM. The junction had 7 bases not matched to a gene; V was cut back by 4 bases and J by 4 bases. CDR3 coding DNA: TGTGCCAGCAGTTCTCCTGGGACAGGGCGCTATGGCTACACCTTC. Translation gives CASSSPGTGRYGYTF.